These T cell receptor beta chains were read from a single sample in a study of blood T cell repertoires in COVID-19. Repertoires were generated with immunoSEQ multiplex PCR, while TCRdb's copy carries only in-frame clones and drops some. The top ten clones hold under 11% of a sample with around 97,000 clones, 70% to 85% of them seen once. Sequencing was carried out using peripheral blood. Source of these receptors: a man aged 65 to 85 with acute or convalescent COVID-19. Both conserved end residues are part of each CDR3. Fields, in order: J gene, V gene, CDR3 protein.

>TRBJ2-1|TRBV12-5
CASGTGNRNEQFF
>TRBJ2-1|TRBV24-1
CATRPGLAGVNEQFF
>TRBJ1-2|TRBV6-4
CASSDGDPGTTVGGGYTF
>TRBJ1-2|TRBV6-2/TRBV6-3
CASSYSSRKQDGYTF
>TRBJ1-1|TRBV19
CASSLVSAAERAFF
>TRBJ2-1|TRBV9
CASSANIAGSYNEQFF
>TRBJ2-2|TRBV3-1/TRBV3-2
CASSPPGATGELFF
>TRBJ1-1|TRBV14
CASSRRGTPEAFF
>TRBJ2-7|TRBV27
CASRSLAGGRNEQYF
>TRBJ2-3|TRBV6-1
CASSERGGVTDTQYF
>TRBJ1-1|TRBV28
CASSSSGGLMNTEAFF
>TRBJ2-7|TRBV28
CASSSDSPEQYF
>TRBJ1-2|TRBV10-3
CATSDRVGYGYTF
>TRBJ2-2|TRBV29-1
CSVSLAEYTGELFF
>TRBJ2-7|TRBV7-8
CASSLARWYEQYF
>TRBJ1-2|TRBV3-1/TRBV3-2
CASSQQGAGYGYTF
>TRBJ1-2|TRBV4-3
CASSQDIQGVGYTF
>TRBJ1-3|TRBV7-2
CASRRTGDLYSGNTIYF
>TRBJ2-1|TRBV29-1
CSVVRTTGNEQFF
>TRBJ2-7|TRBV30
CAWSAGSGPYEQYF
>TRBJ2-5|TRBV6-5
CASSLAGGEETQYF
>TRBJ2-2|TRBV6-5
CATKSGGVTGELFF
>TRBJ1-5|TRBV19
CASSTLRSQPQHF
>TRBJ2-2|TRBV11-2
CASSLRAYGELFF
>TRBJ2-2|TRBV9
CASSTLYGELFF
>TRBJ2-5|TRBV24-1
CATSDPDSGVKETQYF
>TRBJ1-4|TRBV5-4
CASSRITQGTNEKLFF
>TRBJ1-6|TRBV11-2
CASSSSRGGFNSPLHF
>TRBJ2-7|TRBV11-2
CASSLMTTAQYEQYF
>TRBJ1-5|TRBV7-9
CASSLQGASNQPQHF
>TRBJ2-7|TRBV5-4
CASSDSGAISYEQYF
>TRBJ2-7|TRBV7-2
CASSLGSGSPYEQYF
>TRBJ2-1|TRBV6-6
CASSPTGPSDNEQFF
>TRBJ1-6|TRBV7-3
CASSPGQGSSPLHF
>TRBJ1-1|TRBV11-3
CASSLGGGNEAFF
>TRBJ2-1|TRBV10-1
CASSIEAGWYYNEQFF
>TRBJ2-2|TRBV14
CASSQGQGRTGELFF
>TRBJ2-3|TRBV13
CASSPPAGEVGTQYF
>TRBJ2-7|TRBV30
CAWRRSGVYYEQYF
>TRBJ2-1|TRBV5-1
CASTMGQVGFYNEQFF
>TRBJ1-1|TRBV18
CASSPGSGVNTEAFF
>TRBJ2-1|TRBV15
CATSSQGYNEQFF
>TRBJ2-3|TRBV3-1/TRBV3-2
CASSQDKAGGPRDTQYF
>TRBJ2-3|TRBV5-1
CASSPPGQVGTDTQYF
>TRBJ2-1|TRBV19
CASMAHWTSGYNEQFF
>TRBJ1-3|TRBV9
CASSVSYSGNTIYF
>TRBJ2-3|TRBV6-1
CASSELGLASTDTQYF
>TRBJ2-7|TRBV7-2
CASSPGGLSTSYEQYF
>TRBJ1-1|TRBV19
CASRTDRVRNTEAFF
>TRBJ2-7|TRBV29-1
CSVEAGRTEQYF
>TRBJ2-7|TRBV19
CASRPPGRSGEQYF
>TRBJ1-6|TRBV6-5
CASRRQGADNSPLHF
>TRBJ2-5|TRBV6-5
CASSRGTTIQETQYF
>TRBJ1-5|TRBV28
CASSLGRSRPQHF
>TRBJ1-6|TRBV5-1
CASSRTGDSPLHF
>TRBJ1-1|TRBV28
CASTPGAFF
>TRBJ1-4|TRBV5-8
CASSLFGGTNEKLFF
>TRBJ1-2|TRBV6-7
CASSYPNLRSDRGLYGYTF
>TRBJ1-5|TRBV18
CASSPEGGGRQPQHF